This TCR beta chain is drawn from a study of T cell changes during pregnancy in multiple sclerosis. Germline CDR1 is SEHNR and CDR2 is FQNEAQ (reference sequence). CDR3 length equals 14 residues. V shed 8 bases and J shed 5 bases, with 18 bases lying between them. Profiling relied on immunoSEQ multiplex PCR, and the TCRdb table lists in-frame clones only, not all of them. The sample has some 45,000 clones; approximately 92% are singletons. The count of this clone is one. The gene calls are TRBV7-9 and TRBJ2-5; a possible D gene is TRBD1 (6 bases). The receptor was isolated from a female donor in good health, enrolled as a control in a pregnancy study. The sequences come from CD4+ T cells from peripheral blood mononuclear cells, collected after pregnancy. The CDR3 sequence: CASGLWGLSETQYF. DNA for the CDR3: TGTGCCAGCGGACTTTGGGGGCTCTCGGAGACCCAGTACTTC.